These T cell receptor beta chains were read from a single sample in a study of regulatory T cells in long-lasting Graves disease. One entry per CDR3 protein results from TCRdb running MiXCR on the multiplex PCR reads. The sample carries more than 300,000 distinct CDR3 sequences, 12% recorded once. This sample also appeared in a second study, on T cells in Graves' hyperthyroidism and ophthalmopathy.

This specimen consisted of peripheral blood mononuclear cells (PBMCs), obtained at new diagnosis, from a patient treated with antithyroid drugs. The receptors originated from a woman aged 18-29 years with Graves disease. Each CDR3 is given with its conserved first and last residue. D genes are given only for firm matches. Part of the rows lack a size; the others show once, few, many or a class for expanded clones.

v_gene	d_gene	j_gene	abundance	CDR3nt	CDR3aa
TRBV12-3/TRBV12-4	-	TRBJ1-4	many	TGTGCCAGCAGGGACATCCTTAATGAAAAACTGTTTTTT	CASRDILNEKLFF
TRBV20-1	TRBD2	TRBJ2-3	few	TGCAGTGCCTTGACTAGCGGAAGCACAGATACGCAGTATTTT	CSALTSGSTDTQYF
TRBV19	TRBD1	TRBJ2-1	-	TGTGCCAGTAGTAACGGACTGGATCAGGGGGCGTCCAATGAGCAGTTCTTC	CASSNGLDQGASNEQFF
TRBV28	-	TRBJ2-2	many	TGTGCCAGCAGTAGGCCCCACACCGGGGAGCTGTTTTTT	CASSRPHTGELFF
TRBV7-8	-	TRBJ1-5	few	TGTGCCAGCAGCTTATTCGGAAGATCTTATAGCAATCAGCCCCAGCATTTT	CASSLFGRSYSNQPQHF
TRBV6-1	-	TRBJ1-2	few	TGTGCCAGCAGTCTCAATTCCGGCCAGCGAGGCTACACCTTC	CASSLNSGQRGYTF
TRBV30	-	TRBJ1-3	many	TGTGCCTGGAGAAAGGGGTCCAACACCATATATTTT	CAWRKGSNTIYF
TRBV12-3/TRBV12-4	-	TRBJ2-6	many	TGTGCCAGCAGTTTATGGCTCCCTGGGACTGGGGCCAACGTCCTGACTTTC	CASSLWLPGTGANVLTF
TRBV12-3/TRBV12-4	TRBD1	TRBJ1-2	many	TGTGCCAGCAGTTTAAGTCAGGGAGGGGGCCACTATGGCTACACCTTC	CASSLSQGGGHYGYTF
TRBV5-1	-	TRBJ2-1	many	TGCGCCAGCAGCTCCCGGGGAGACAATGAGCAGTTCTTC	CASSSRGDNEQFF
TRBV11-2	-	TRBJ2-2	many	TGTGCCAGCAGCTTCCCCGGGGGGCTAAGCGACACCGGGGAGCTGTTTTTT	CASSFPGGLSDTGELFF
TRBV19	-	TRBJ1-5	many	TGTGCCACAGTAGCTGAGGCTAAGGGGAATCAGCCCCAGCATTTT	CATVAEAKGNQPQHF
TRBV7-2	TRBD1	TRBJ1-2	-	TGTGCCAGCAGCCTGGCCCCGGGACAGGGGGCTAATGGCTACACCTTC	CASSLAPGQGANGYTF
TRBV18	TRBD2	TRBJ2-5	many	TGTGCCAGCCGAGACCGGGGGGAAGAGACCCAGTACTTC	CASRDRGEETQYF
TRBV20-1	-	TRBJ2-2	many	TGCAGTGCTAGACCAGGGGACGCTTCGAACACCGGGGAGCTGTTTTTT	CSARPGDASNTGELFF
TRBV20-1	TRBD2	TRBJ2-1	many	TGCAGTGCCAAAATTGGAATAGCGGGGGTGCAGTTCTTC	CSAKIGIAGVQFF
TRBV4-1	-	TRBJ1-5	many	TGCGCCAGCAGCCAAGGAGGGACACAAAATCAGCCCCAGCATTTT	CASSQGGTQNQPQHF
TRBV7-9	TRBD1	TRBJ2-2	-	TGTGCCAGCAGCCGACCGGGACAGGGGTTCCCCGGGGAGCTGTTTTTT	CASSRPGQGFPGELFF
TRBV4-3	-	TRBJ2-1	many	TGCGCCAGCAGCCAAGAAGGCCCGTGGGCGGGAAGCTCCTACAATGAGCAGTTCTTC	CASSQEGPWAGSSYNEQFF
TRBV18	-	TRBJ2-3	many	TGTGCCAGCTCTCCCCTCGCAGATACGCAGTATTTT	CASSPLADTQYF